This T cell receptor (beta chain) was retrieved from a study of CD8 T cells in ankylosing spondylitis. Study-level points and caveats: Characteristic, it appeared, of ankylosing spondylitis blood was a TCR beta motif of about eight highly homologous variants. Clones tied to disease were said to be significantly enriched in matched ankylosing spondylitis synovial fluid.

This clonotype has at least ten counts. Its antigen is unknown. V lost 0 bases to trimming and J lost 7 bases, with 7 bases between them. The CDR3 is made up of 13 amino acids. Looked up from germline, CDR1 is LNHNV and CDR2 is YYDKDF (reference sequence). TCRdb itself ran the 5' RACE reads through MiXCR, one entry per CDR3 protein. The repertoire holds about 800,000 distinct CDR3 sequences, around 11% seen once, with 0.51% in the top ten. The rearrangement links TRBV15 to TRBJ2-1; D gene ambiguous. The sample taken for sequencing was blood, either unsorted or a sorted T cell fraction (not recorded which). This TCR came from a male donor with ankylosing spondylitis. CDR3 sequence: CATSRDSKNEQFF. In DNA form, the CDR3 reads TGTGCCACCAGCAGAGATAGCAAAAATGAGCAGTTCTTC.